Listed below are T cell receptor beta chains from one sample, sequenced in a study of pediatric ulcerative colitis. Here immunoSEQ multiplex PCR was the method, and the copy in TCRdb shows in-frame clones only, minus some. The table has under 6,000 clones, roughly nine tenths seen once. Sequencing was carried out using blood. These receptors originate from a boy aged 10-17 years with mild ulcerative colitis. CDR3s include the opening cysteine and the closing phenylalanine or tryptophan. The order of the fields is J gene, D gene, V gene, clone size, CDR3 DNA, CDR3 protein. D genes are given only for firm matches. Rows give clone size only sometimes, using once, few, many, or a class for an expanded clone.

J gene: TRBJ2-7
D gene: TRBD1
V gene: TRBV5-4
clone size: .
CDR3 DNA: TGTGCCAGCAGCTTCAGGGGGAGACTGTACGAGCAGTACTTC
CDR3 protein: CASSFRGRLYEQYF

J gene: TRBJ1-1
D gene: .
V gene: TRBV30
clone size: .
CDR3 DNA: TGTGCCTGGAAGGCGAGTCCGGGGAACACTGAAGCTTTCTTT
CDR3 protein: CAWKASPGNTEAFF

J gene: TRBJ2-4
D gene: .
V gene: TRBV5-4
clone size: .
CDR3 DNA: TGTGCCAGCAGCTCCTCCCTGGGGGCGGACATTCAGTACTTC
CDR3 protein: CASSSSLGADIQYF

J gene: TRBJ2-1
D gene: TRBD2
V gene: TRBV7-2
clone size: .
CDR3 DNA: TGTGCCAGCAGCCCTGGTCGGGTAGCGGGGGGAGTTTACAATGAGCAGTTCTTC
CDR3 protein: CASSPGRVAGGVYNEQFF

J gene: TRBJ1-1
D gene: .
V gene: TRBV6-5
clone size: .
CDR3 DNA: TGTGCCAGCAACATTAACAACATGAACACTGAAGCTTTCTTT
CDR3 protein: CASNINNMNTEAFF

J gene: TRBJ1-2
D gene: .
V gene: TRBV10-2
clone size: .
CDR3 DNA: TGCGCCAGCAGTGACGAAGTTAGGTATGGCTACACCTTC
CDR3 protein: CASSDEVRYGYTF

J gene: TRBJ1-4
D gene: .
V gene: TRBV5-1
clone size: .
CDR3 DNA: TGCGCCAGCAGCTTGGAGTGGGCGGGTGAAAAACTGTTTTTT
CDR3 protein: CASSLEWAGEKLFF

J gene: TRBJ1-2
D gene: TRBD1
V gene: TRBV28
clone size: .
CDR3 DNA: TGTGCCAGCAGTTTATGGGGACAGGGGAATGGCTACACCTTC
CDR3 protein: CASSLWGQGNGYTF

J gene: TRBJ2-1
D gene: .
V gene: TRBV19
clone size: once
CDR3 DNA: TGTGCCAGTAGTAAGGACTCTAGGAGGTCGAACAATGAGCAGTTCTTC
CDR3 protein: CASSKDSRRSNNEQFF

J gene: TRBJ2-2
D gene: .
V gene: TRBV4-1
clone size: few
CDR3 DNA: TGCGCCAGCAGCCAAAGTGAGCGGCTATACACCGGGGAGCTGTTTTTT
CDR3 protein: CASSQSERLYTGELFF

J gene: TRBJ2-3
D gene: TRBD2
V gene: TRBV11-3
clone size: .
CDR3 DNA: TGTGCCAGCAGCTCGGAGCTAGCGGGAGGTTCTAGCACAGATACGCAGTATTTT
CDR3 protein: CASSSELAGGSSTDTQYF

J gene: TRBJ2-3
D gene: .
V gene: TRBV10-1
clone size: .
CDR3 DNA: TGCGCCAGCAGTGAGCCTAGGGGGGATACGCAGTATTTT
CDR3 protein: CASSEPRGDTQYF

J gene: TRBJ2-7
D gene: .
V gene: TRBV28
clone size: .
CDR3 DNA: TGTGCCAGCGGGGACGGTGCAGGAGAGCAGTACTTC
CDR3 protein: CASGDGAGEQYF

J gene: TRBJ1-2
D gene: .
V gene: TRBV28
clone size: .
CDR3 DNA: TGTGCCAGCAGTTTCGGAACGATCCCCTTCTATGGCTACACCTTC
CDR3 protein: CASSFGTIPFYGYTF

J gene: TRBJ2-1
D gene: TRBD2
V gene: TRBV5-4
clone size: .
CDR3 DNA: TGTGCCAGCAGCCGGACTAGCGGGGGGTACAATGAGCAGTTCTTC
CDR3 protein: CASSRTSGGYNEQFF

J gene: TRBJ1-2
D gene: .
V gene: TRBV29-1
clone size: .
CDR3 DNA: TGCAGCGTTGAGGCGGCTCGGGAGGGCTACACCTTC
CDR3 protein: CSVEAAREGYTF

J gene: TRBJ1-5
D gene: .
V gene: TRBV6-6
clone size: .
CDR3 DNA: TGTGCCAGCAGTTATCCGGGAGTTAGCAATCAGCCCCAGCATTTT
CDR3 protein: CASSYPGVSNQPQHF

J gene: TRBJ1-5
D gene: .
V gene: TRBV7-8
clone size: .
CDR3 DNA: TGTGCCAGCAGCAACCACGGGACCGGTAATCAGCCCCAGCATTTT
CDR3 protein: CASSNHGTGNQPQHF

J gene: TRBJ2-3
D gene: TRBD2
V gene: TRBV30
clone size: .
CDR3 DNA: TGTGCCTGGAGTCCACGCTATCGGCGGGAGGGTCGACCACATAGCACAGATACGCAGTATTTT
CDR3 protein: CAWSPRYRREGRPHSTDTQYF

J gene: TRBJ2-7
D gene: .
V gene: TRBV28
clone size: .
CDR3 DNA: TGTGCCAGCAGGCTGAGGAGGGCAATCTCCTACGAGCAGTACTTC
CDR3 protein: CASRLRRAISYEQYF

J gene: TRBJ1-2
D gene: TRBD1
V gene: TRBV11-2
clone size: .
CDR3 DNA: TGTGCCAGCAGCTTAGCGGGACAGTCATTCTATGGCTACACCTTC
CDR3 protein: CASSLAGQSFYGYTF

J gene: TRBJ1-3
D gene: .
V gene: TRBV2
clone size: .
CDR3 DNA: TGTGCCAGCAGTGAGAACTCTGGAAACACCATATATTTT
CDR3 protein: CASSENSGNTIYF

J gene: TRBJ2-1
D gene: TRBD2
V gene: TRBV5-4
clone size: .
CDR3 DNA: TGTGCCAGCAGCTTAGCGGGAGGGCCTGGAGTTGAGCAGTTCTTC
CDR3 protein: CASSLAGGPGVEQFF

J gene: TRBJ1-1
D gene: TRBD1
V gene: TRBV7-9
clone size: once
CDR3 DNA: TGTGCCAGCAGCCCACTAAAAGGACAGGCGGTTATGAACACTGAAGCTTTCTTT
CDR3 protein: CASSPLKGQAVMNTEAFF

J gene: TRBJ1-6
D gene: .
V gene: TRBV6-5
clone size: .
CDR3 DNA: TGTGCCAGCAGTTACGGGACTCCCTGGGGCTCACCCCTCCACTTT
CDR3 protein: CASSYGTPWGSPLHF

J gene: TRBJ1-1
D gene: .
V gene: TRBV6-1
clone size: .
CDR3 DNA: TGTGCCAGCAGTGAGGGCACGAACACTGAAGCTTTCTTT
CDR3 protein: CASSEGTNTEAFF

J gene: TRBJ1-4
D gene: .
V gene: TRBV5-6
clone size: .
CDR3 DNA: TGTGCCAGCAGCTTGGGACCGGCTGCCTCTAATGAAAAACTGTTTTTT
CDR3 protein: CASSLGPAASNEKLFF

J gene: TRBJ1-3
D gene: TRBD1
V gene: TRBV7-3
clone size: .
CDR3 DNA: TGTGCCAGCAGCTCGCAGGGGGGCGCCGGGTCTGGAAACACCATATATTTT
CDR3 protein: CASSSQGGAGSGNTIYF

J gene: TRBJ1-6
D gene: TRBD1
V gene: TRBV6-5
clone size: .
CDR3 DNA: TGTGCCAGCTCCCGGACAGGGGGACGGTCACCCCTCCACTTT
CDR3 protein: CASSRTGGRSPLHF

J gene: TRBJ2-2
D gene: .
V gene: TRBV19
clone size: .
CDR3 DNA: TGTGCCAGTAGTCCCACAGCCTGGAAAAACACCGGGGAGCTGTTTTTT
CDR3 protein: CASSPTAWKNTGELFF

J gene: TRBJ2-7
D gene: .
V gene: TRBV30
clone size: .
CDR3 DNA: TGTGCCTGGGGAAAGGACGGCTCCTACGAGCAGTACTTC
CDR3 protein: CAWGKDGSYEQYF

J gene: TRBJ1-1
D gene: .
V gene: TRBV25-1
clone size: .
CDR3 DNA: TGTGCCAGCAGTCCCTGGGCCTCGGAAGCTGAAGCTTTCTTT
CDR3 protein: CASSPWASEAEAFF

J gene: TRBJ2-1
D gene: .
V gene: TRBV27
clone size: .
CDR3 DNA: TGTGCCAGCAGTGCTCTAAACTGGTACAATGAGCAGTTCTTC
CDR3 protein: CASSALNWYNEQFF

J gene: TRBJ1-5
D gene: .
V gene: TRBV5-1
clone size: .
CDR3 DNA: TGCGCCAGCAGCTTGGGGGACGGAAATAGCAATCAGCCCCAGCATTTT
CDR3 protein: CASSLGDGNSNQPQHF

J gene: TRBJ2-2
D gene: TRBD2
V gene: TRBV7-9
clone size: .
CDR3 DNA: TGTGCCAGCAGCTCTAGCGGCGCGAACACCGGGGAGCTGTTTTTT
CDR3 protein: CASSSSGANTGELFF

J gene: TRBJ2-3
D gene: TRBD2
V gene: TRBV6-1
clone size: few
CDR3 DNA: TGTGCCAGCAGTGAACTAGCGGGACGCACAGATACGCAGTATTTT
CDR3 protein: CASSELAGRTDTQYF

J gene: TRBJ2-1
D gene: .
V gene: TRBV27
clone size: .
CDR3 DNA: TGTGCCAGCAGTTTATCGTCTAGCCATGAGCAGTTCTTC
CDR3 protein: CASSLSSSHEQFF

J gene: TRBJ2-7
D gene: .
V gene: TRBV7-6
clone size: .
CDR3 DNA: TGTGCCAGCAGCTTAAAACCTCAGGCGGGTGCATTCGGCTACGAGCAGTACTTC
CDR3 protein: CASSLKPQAGAFGYEQYF

J gene: TRBJ1-1
D gene: TRBD1
V gene: TRBV28
clone size: .
CDR3 DNA: TGTGCCAGCAGACTCTGGGACAGGGGAACTGAAGCTTTCTTT
CDR3 protein: CASRLWDRGTEAFF

J gene: TRBJ2-7
D gene: TRBD2
V gene: TRBV5-1
clone size: .
CDR3 DNA: TGCGCCAGCAGCTTGGCCGGACTAGCGGGACACTCCTACGAGCAGTACTTC
CDR3 protein: CASSLAGLAGHSYEQYF

J gene: TRBJ2-7
D gene: .
V gene: TRBV7-6
clone size: .
CDR3 DNA: TGTGCCAGCGCCCCTGTTGTCTCCTACGAGCAGTACTTC
CDR3 protein: CASAPVVSYEQYF

J gene: TRBJ2-1
D gene: .
V gene: TRBV6-6
clone size: .
CDR3 DNA: TGTGCCAGCAGCCCTGAGGGGAACTCCTACAATGAGCAGTTCTTC
CDR3 protein: CASSPEGNSYNEQFF

J gene: TRBJ2-7
D gene: TRBD2
V gene: TRBV2
clone size: .
CDR3 DNA: TGTGCCAGCCTGGGACTAGCGACCTCCTACGAGCAGTACTTC
CDR3 protein: CASLGLATSYEQYF

J gene: TRBJ1-1
D gene: .
V gene: TRBV4-2
clone size: .
CDR3 DNA: TGTGCCAGCAGCCAAGCGGGTCATAGGAACACTGAAGCTTTCTTT
CDR3 protein: CASSQAGHRNTEAFF

J gene: TRBJ1-2
D gene: TRBD1
V gene: TRBV6-4
clone size: few
CDR3 DNA: TGTGCCAGCAGTGCGACTTCAGGGGGCAATGGCTACACCTTC
CDR3 protein: CASSATSGGNGYTF

J gene: TRBJ2-7
D gene: .
V gene: TRBV19
clone size: .
CDR3 DNA: TGTGCCAGTTCTAACCAAATGGGGGGATACGAGCAGTACTTC
CDR3 protein: CASSNQMGGYEQYF

J gene: TRBJ2-7
D gene: .
V gene: TRBV6-5
clone size: .
CDR3 DNA: TGTGCCACCTCCAGGGCAGTCGGTTCTTACGAGCAGTACTTC
CDR3 protein: CATSRAVGSYEQYF

J gene: TRBJ2-4
D gene: TRBD2
V gene: TRBV10-3
clone size: .
CDR3 DNA: TGTGCCATCAGCCCCGGGACTAGCGGGAGATACATTCAGTACTTC
CDR3 protein: CAISPGTSGRYIQYF

J gene: TRBJ2-3
D gene: TRBD2
V gene: TRBV28
clone size: .
CDR3 DNA: TGTGCCAGCAGTGCAACCGGGACTAGTAGGTTCACAGATACGCAGTATTTT
CDR3 protein: CASSATGTSRFTDTQYF

J gene: TRBJ1-4
D gene: .
V gene: TRBV18
clone size: .
CDR3 DNA: TGTGCCAGCTCACCATCGAGTCAGGGTTATGAAAAACTGTTTTTT
CDR3 protein: CASSPSSQGYEKLFF

J gene: TRBJ2-1
D gene: .
V gene: TRBV7-9
clone size: .
CDR3 DNA: TGTGCCAGCAGCTTAGGTAGATGGCGGGTGTCCTACAATGAGCAGTTCTTC
CDR3 protein: CASSLGRWRVSYNEQFF

J gene: TRBJ1-2
D gene: .
V gene: TRBV5-5
clone size: .
CDR3 DNA: TGTGCCAGCAGCCCGGGGGACCTTACTTATGGCTACACCTTC
CDR3 protein: CASSPGDLTYGYTF

J gene: TRBJ2-2
D gene: .
V gene: TRBV4-1
clone size: .
CDR3 DNA: TGCGCCAGCAGCCTATGGGGAAGGACGAACACCGGGGAGCTGTTTTTT
CDR3 protein: CASSLWGRTNTGELFF

J gene: TRBJ1-2
D gene: .
V gene: TRBV19
clone size: .
CDR3 DNA: TGTGCCAGTAGTATGGGTCGGGAAAACTATGGCTACACCTTC
CDR3 protein: CASSMGRENYGYTF

J gene: TRBJ2-6
D gene: .
V gene: TRBV18
clone size: .
CDR3 DNA: TGTGCCAGCTCACCGAGGAACAGGTCCCCACCTGGGGCCAACGTCCTGACTTTC
CDR3 protein: CASSPRNRSPPGANVLTF

J gene: TRBJ2-7
D gene: .
V gene: TRBV27
clone size: .
CDR3 DNA: TGTGCCAGCAGTTCCTACAGGAACGAGCAGTACTTC
CDR3 protein: CASSSYRNEQYF

J gene: TRBJ1-1
D gene: .
V gene: TRBV2
clone size: .
CDR3 DNA: TGTGCCCCTGAGTCGGACCTAGGGGTTCTTTTCTTT
CDR3 protein: CAPESDLGVLFF

J gene: TRBJ2-1
D gene: TRBD1
V gene: TRBV27
clone size: .
CDR3 DNA: TGTGCCAGCAGTTTGGGACAGGGGTGGGTCAATGAGCAGTTCTTC
CDR3 protein: CASSLGQGWVNEQFF

J gene: TRBJ1-2
D gene: .
V gene: TRBV6-5
clone size: .
CDR3 DNA: TGTGCCAGCAGTCCCCCCCCAAGGGAGAGGGGCTACACCTTC
CDR3 protein: CASSPPPRERGYTF

J gene: TRBJ2-3
D gene: .
V gene: TRBV7-9
clone size: .
CDR3 DNA: TGTGCCAGCCACGAAGATACGCAGTATTTT
CDR3 protein: CASHEDTQYF